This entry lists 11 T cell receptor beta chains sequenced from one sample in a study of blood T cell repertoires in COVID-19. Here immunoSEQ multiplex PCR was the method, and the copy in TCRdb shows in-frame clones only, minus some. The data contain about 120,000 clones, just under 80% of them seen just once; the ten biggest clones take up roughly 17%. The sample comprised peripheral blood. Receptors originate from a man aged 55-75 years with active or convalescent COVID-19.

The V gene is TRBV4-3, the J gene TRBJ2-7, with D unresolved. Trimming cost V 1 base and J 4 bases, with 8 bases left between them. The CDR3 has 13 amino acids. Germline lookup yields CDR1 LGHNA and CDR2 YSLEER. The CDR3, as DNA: TGCGCCAGCAGCCAAGTGGCAGATTACGAGCAGTACTTC. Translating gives CASSQVADYEQYF.

The chain's CDR3 is CASSYAAGNEQFF. The CDR3 bases are TGTGCCAGCAGCTATGCCGCCGGCAATGAGCAGTTCTTC. The V call is TRBV7-3, the J call TRBJ2-1; D is uncertain. The CDR3 totals 13 residues. Trimming pared 4 bases from V and 6 bases from J, leaving 10 bases between. Germline-derived CDR1 and CDR2 are SGHTA and FQGTGA. Combining the CDR3 with reference TRBV7-3 and TRBJ2-1 gives the whole variable domain GAGVSQTPSNKVTEKGKYVELRCDPISGHTALYWYRQSLGQGPEFLIYFQGTGAADDSGLPNDRFFAVRPEGSVSTLKIQRTERGDSAVYLCASSYAAGNEQFFGPGTRLTVL.

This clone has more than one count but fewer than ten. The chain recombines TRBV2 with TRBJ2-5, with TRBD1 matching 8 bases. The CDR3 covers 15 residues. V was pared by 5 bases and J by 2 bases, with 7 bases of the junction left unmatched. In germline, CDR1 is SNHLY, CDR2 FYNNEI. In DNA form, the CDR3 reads TGTGCCAGCAGTTGGGAGGACAGGGCGCAAGAGACCCAGTACTTC. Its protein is CASSWEDRAQETQYF. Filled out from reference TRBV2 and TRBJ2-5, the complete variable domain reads EPEVTQTPSHQVTQMGQEVILRCVPISNHLYFYWYRQILGQKVEFLVSFYNNEISEKSEIFDDQFSVERPDGSNFTLKIRSTKLEDSAMYFCASSWEDRAQETQYFGPGTRLLVL.

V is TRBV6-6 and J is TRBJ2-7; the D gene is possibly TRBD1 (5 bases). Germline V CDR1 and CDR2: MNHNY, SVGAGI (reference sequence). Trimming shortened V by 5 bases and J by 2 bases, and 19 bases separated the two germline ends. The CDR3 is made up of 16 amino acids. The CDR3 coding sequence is TGTGCCAGCAGTCCTCCACGACAGAGATCGGCCTACGAGCAGTACTTC. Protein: CASSPPRQRSAYEQYF.

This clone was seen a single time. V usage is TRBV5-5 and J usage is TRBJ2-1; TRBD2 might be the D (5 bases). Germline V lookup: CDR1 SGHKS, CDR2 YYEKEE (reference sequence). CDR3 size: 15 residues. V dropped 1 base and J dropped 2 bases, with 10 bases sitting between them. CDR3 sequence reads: CASSLNSAAYNEQFF. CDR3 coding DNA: TGTGCCAGCAGCTTGAATAGCGCGGCCTACAATGAGCAGTTCTTC.

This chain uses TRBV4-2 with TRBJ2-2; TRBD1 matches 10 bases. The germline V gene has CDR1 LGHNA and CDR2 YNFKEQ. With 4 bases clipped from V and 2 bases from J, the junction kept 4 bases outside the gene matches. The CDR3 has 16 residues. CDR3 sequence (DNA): TGTGCCAGCAGCCGTCGACAGGGGGCTAACACCGGGGAGCTGTTTTTT. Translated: CASSRRQGANTGELFF.

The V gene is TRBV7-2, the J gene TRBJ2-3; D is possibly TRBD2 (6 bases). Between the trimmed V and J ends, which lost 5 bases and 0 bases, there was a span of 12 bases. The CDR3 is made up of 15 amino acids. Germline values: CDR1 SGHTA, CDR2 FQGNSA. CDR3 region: CASSPSGLSTDTQYF. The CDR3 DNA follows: TGTGCCAGCAGCCCCTCGGGACTCAGCACAGATACGCAGTATTTT.

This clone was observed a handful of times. Written as DNA, the CDR3 is TGTGCCAGCTCACCGGAACAGGGCGGGTCACCCCTCCACTTT. Translating it yields CASSPEQGGSPLHF. The V and J genes are TRBV18 and TRBJ1-6, with D perhaps TRBD1 (6 bases). Looked up from germline, CDR1 is KGHSH and CDR2 is LQKENI. V dropped 3 bases and J dropped 10 bases, with 13 bases sitting between them. The CDR3 contains 14 residues.

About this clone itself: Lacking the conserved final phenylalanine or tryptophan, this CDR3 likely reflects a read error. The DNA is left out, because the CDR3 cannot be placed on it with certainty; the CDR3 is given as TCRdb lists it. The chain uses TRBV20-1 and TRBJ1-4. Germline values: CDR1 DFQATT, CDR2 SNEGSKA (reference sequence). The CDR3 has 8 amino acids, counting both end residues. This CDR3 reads CSALEHFS.

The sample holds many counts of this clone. The CDR3 sequence: CASSLYRGTGNEKLFF. CDR3 sequence (DNA): TGTGCCAGCAGCTTATATCGAGGGACAGGGAATGAAAAACTGTTTTTT. The rearrangement uses TRBV7-2 and TRBJ1-4; 9 nucleotides match TRBD1. The CDR3 spans 16 residues. J lost 5 bases, V lost 2 bases, and 6 bases had no gene match. CDR1 is SGHTA, CDR2 FQGNSA, per germline.

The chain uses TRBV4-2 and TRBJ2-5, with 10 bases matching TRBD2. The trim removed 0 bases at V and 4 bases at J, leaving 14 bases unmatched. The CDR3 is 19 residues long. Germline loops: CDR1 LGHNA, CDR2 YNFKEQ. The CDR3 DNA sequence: TGTGCCAGCAGCCAAGAGAGAGCGTCTAGCGGGAGAGAGGCAGAGACCCAGTACTTC. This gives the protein CASSQERASSGREAETQYF.